This T cell receptor beta chain came from a study of blood T cell repertoires in COVID-19. Study in general: There were acute and convalescent COVID-19 samples, and they came from the United States, Italy and Spain.

In the authors' workflow: By means of reference gene primer amplification, nucleated cell counts were estimated. The assay was immunoSEQ multiplex PCR, and TCRdb's table has in-frame clones only and misses some. That table gives V, J and clone size, and the DNA gave D and trimming. The sample gives 150,000 to 200,000 clones, approximately 80% of which show up once; 8% to 13% is in the top ten. CDR1 SEHNR and CDR2 FQNEAQ come from the germline V gene (reference sequence). The V and J ends lost 6 bases and 2 bases, in that order; junction bases with no gene match: 6. The CDR3 extends over 14 amino acids. Researchers sorted participants into cohorts using their self-reported clinical history.

This chain connects TRBV7-9 to TRBJ2-5; 7 positions match TRBD2. Sample: PBMCs or T cells enriched from blood (not recorded which). The sequence was obtained from a middle-aged man who had recovered from COVID-19. The CDR3 spells CASRREGYQETQYF. CDR3 DNA: TGTGCCAGCAGGAGGGAGGGGTATCAAGAGACCCAGTACTTC.